This T cell receptor (beta chain) comes out of a study of cytomegalovirus exposure and HLA in healthy donors. Overall study findings and caveats: It was reportedly the case that the classifier diagnosed cytomegalovirus status with high specificity and sensitivity.

Use of 60 Vbeta and 13 Jbeta primers characterized the PCR. Sequencing was performed with immunoSEQ multiplex PCR; in TCRdb, only in-frame clones are kept and a portion is missing. Among fewer than 80,000 clones listed, 65% to 75% were seen once. Looked up from germline, CDR1 is SEHNR and CDR2 is FQNEAQ (reference sequence). The junction had 9 bases not matched to a gene; V was cut back by 4 bases and J by 7 bases. The CDR3 is 16 amino acids. A word on this clone: The antigen remains undetermined.

The rearrangement links TRBV7-9 to TRBJ2-1; 11 bases are shared with TRBD2. The sample was PBMCs. The clonotype originates from a woman aged 60-70 years in good health and CMV-seropositive. This chain's CDR3 is CASSSLTSGTGNEQFF. DNA of the CDR3: TGTGCCAGCAGCTCCTTGACTAGCGGGACGGGAAATGAGCAGTTCTTC.